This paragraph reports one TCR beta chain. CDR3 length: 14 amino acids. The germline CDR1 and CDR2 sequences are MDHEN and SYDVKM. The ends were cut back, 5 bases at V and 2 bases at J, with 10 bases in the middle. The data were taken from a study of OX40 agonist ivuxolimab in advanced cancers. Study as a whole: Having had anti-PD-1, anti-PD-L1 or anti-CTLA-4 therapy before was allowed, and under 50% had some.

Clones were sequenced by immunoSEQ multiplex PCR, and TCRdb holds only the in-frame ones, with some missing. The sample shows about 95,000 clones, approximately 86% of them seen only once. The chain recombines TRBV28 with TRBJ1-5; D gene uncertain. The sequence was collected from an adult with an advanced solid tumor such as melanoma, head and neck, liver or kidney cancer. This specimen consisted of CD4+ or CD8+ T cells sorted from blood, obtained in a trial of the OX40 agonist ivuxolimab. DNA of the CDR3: TGTGCCAGCAGTCTAGGTTTCGGCAATCAGCCCCAGCATTTT. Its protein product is CASSLGFGNQPQHF.